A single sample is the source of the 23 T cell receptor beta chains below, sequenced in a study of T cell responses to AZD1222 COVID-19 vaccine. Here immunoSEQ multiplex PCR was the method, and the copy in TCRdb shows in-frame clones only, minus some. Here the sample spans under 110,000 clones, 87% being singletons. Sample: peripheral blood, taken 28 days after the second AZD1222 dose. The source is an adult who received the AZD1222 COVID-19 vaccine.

This CDR3 reads CASSPTSDTQYF. As DNA, the CDR3 is TGTGCCAGCAGCCCGACATCAGATACGCAGTATTTT. J is TRBJ2-3 and V is TRBV7-3, with D unclear. There are 12 residues in the CDR3. The germline V gene has CDR1 SGHTA and CDR2 FQGTGA. The ends were cut back, 5 bases at V and 4 bases at J, with 7 bases in the middle. The full variable domain, rest sourced from reference TRBV7-3 and TRBJ2-3, is GAGVSQTPSNKVTEKGKYVELRCDPISGHTALYWYRQSLGQGPEFLIYFQGTGAADDSGLPNDRFFAVRPEGSVSTLKIQRTERGDSAVYLCASSPTSDTQYFGPGTRLTVL.

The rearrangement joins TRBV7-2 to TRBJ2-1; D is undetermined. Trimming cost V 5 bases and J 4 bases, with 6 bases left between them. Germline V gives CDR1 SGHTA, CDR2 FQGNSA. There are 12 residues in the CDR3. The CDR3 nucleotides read TGTGCCAGCAGCGTACGATACAATGAGCAGTTCTTC. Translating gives CASSVRYNEQFF. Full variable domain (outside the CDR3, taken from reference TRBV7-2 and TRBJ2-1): GAGVSQSPSNKVTEKGKDVELRCDPISGHTALYWYRQSLGQGLEFLIYFQGNSAPDKSGLPSDRFSAERTGGSVSTLTIQRTQQEDSAVYLCASSVRYNEQFFGPGTRLTVL.

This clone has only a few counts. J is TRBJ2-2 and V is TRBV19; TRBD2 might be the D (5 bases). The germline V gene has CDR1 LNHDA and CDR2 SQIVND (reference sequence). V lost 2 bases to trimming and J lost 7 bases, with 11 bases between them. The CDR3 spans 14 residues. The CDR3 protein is CASSINGEGGELFF. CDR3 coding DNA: TGTGCCAGTAGTATAAACGGGGAAGGCGGGGAGCTGTTTTTT.

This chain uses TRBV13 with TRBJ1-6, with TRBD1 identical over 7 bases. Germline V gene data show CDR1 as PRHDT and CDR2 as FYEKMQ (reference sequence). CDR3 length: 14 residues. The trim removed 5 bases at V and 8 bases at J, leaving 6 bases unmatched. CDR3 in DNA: TGTGCCAGCAGCCCGGGGCAGGGGGATTCACCCCTCCACTTT. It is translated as CASSPGQGDSPLHF.

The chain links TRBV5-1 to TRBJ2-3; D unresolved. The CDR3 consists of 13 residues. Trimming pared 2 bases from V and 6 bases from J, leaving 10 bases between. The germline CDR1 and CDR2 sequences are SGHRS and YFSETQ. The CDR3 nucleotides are TGCGCCAGCAGCTTCGGACGGTTGGATACGCAGTATTTT. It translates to CASSFGRLDTQYF.

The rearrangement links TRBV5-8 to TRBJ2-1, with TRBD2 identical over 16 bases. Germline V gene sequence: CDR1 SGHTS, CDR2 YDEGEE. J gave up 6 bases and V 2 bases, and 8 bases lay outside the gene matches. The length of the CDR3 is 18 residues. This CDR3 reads CASSFSGTSGGAVNEQFF. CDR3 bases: TGTGCCAGCAGCTTCTCCGGGACTAGCGGGGGGGCCGTCAATGAGCAGTTCTTC.

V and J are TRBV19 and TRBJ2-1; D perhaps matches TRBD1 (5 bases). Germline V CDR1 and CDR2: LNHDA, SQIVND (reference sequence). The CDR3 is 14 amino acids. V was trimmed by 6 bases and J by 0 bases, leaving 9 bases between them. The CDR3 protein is CASRERGSYNEQFF. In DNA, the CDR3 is TGTGCCAGTAGGGAAAGGGGCTCCTACAATGAGCAGTTCTTC.

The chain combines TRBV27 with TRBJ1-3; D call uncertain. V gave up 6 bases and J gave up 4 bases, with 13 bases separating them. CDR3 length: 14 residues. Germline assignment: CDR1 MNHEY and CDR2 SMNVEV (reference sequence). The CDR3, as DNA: TGTGCCAGCAGATCCTCGGGGTTCGGAAACACCATATATTTT. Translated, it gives CASRSSGFGNTIYF.

The CDR3 loop reads CASSLSVNTEAFF. Here the CDR3 DNA reads TGTGCCAGCAGCTTGTCGGTGAACACTGAAGCTTTCTTT. The chain recombines TRBV11-1 with TRBJ1-1; no clear D gene. Germline assignment: CDR1 SGHAT and CDR2 FQDESV (reference sequence). V was clipped by 3 bases and J by 0 bases, with 5 bases between them. CDR3 length: 13 amino acids. The full variable domain, completed using reference TRBV11-1 and TRBJ1-1, is EAEVAQSPRYKITEKSQAVAFWCDPISGHATLYWYRQILGQGPELLVQFQDESVVDDSQLPKDRFSAERLKGVDSTLKIQPAELGDSAMYLCASSLSVNTEAFFGQGTRLTVV.

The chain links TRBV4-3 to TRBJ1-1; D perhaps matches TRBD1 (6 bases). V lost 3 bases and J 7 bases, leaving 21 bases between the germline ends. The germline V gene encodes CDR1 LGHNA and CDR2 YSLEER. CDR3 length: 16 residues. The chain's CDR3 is CASSQPARGSWGEAFF. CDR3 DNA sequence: TGCGCCAGCAGCCAGCCAGCGAGGGGGTCGTGGGGTGAAGCTTTCTTT.

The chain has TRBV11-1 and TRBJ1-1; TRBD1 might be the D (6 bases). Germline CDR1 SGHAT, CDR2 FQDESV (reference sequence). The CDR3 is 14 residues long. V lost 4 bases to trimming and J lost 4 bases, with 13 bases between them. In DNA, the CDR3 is TGTGCCAGCAGCTCTGGGGGGCTGGGCACTGAAGCTTTCTTT. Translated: CASSSGGLGTEAFF.

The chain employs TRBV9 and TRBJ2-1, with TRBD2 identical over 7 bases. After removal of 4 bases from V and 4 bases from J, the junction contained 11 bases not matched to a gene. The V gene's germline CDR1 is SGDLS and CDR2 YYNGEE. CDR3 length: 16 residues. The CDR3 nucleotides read TGTGCCAGCAGCCTGGCAAAAGGGAGGGTGTACAATGAGCAGTTCTTC. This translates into CASSLAKGRVYNEQFF. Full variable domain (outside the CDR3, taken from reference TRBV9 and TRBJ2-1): DSGVTQTPKHLITATGQRVTLRCSPRSGDLSVYWYQQSLDQGLQFLIQYYNGEERAKGNILERFSAQQFPDLHSELNLSSLELGDSALYFCASSLAKGRVYNEQFFGPGTRLTVL.

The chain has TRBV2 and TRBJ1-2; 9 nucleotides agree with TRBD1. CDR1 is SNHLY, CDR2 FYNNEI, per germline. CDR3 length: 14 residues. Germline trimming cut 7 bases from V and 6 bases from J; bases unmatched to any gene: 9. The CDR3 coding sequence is TGTGCCAGCAACCAACAGGGGGCGCGGCATGGCTACACCTTC. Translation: CASNQQGARHGYTF.

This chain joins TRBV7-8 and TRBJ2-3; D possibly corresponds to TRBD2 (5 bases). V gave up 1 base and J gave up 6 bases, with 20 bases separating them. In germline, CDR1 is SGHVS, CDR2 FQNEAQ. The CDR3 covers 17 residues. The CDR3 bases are TGTGCCAGCAGCTTAGATTTGGGCGGAACTGGACTGGATACGCAGTATTTT. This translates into CASSLDLGGTGLDTQYF.

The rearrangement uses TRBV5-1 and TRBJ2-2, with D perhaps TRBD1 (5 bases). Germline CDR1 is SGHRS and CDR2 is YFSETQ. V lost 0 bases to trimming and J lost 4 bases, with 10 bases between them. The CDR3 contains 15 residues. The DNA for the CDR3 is TGCGCCAGCAGCTTGGTGATAGGGGCCACCGGGGAGCTGTTTTTT. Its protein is CASSLVIGATGELFF.

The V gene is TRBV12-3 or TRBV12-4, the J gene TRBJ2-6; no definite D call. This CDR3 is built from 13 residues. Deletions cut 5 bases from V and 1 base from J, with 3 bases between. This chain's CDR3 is CASSHSGANVLTF. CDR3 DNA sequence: TGTGCCAGCAGTCATTCTGGGGCCAACGTCCTGACTTTC.

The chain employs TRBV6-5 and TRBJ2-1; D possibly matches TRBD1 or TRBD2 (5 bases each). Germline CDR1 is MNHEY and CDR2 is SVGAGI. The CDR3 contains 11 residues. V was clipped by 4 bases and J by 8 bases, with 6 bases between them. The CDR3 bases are TGTGCCAGCAGTTGGGGGTATGAGCAGTTCTTC. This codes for CASSWGYEQFF.

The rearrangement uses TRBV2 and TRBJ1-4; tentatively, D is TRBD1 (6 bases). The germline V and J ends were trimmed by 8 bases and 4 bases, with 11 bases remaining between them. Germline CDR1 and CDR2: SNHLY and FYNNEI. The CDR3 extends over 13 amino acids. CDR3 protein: CASGGRGNEKLFF. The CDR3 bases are TGTGCCAGCGGTGGCAGGGGTAATGAAAAACTGTTTTTT.

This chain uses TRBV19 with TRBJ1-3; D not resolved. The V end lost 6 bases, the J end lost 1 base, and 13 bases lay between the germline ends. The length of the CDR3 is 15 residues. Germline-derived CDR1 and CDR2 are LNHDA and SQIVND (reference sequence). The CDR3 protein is CASRRAGTSGNTIYF. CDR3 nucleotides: TGTGCCAGTAGGCGGGCCGGTACTTCTGGAAACACCATATATTTT.

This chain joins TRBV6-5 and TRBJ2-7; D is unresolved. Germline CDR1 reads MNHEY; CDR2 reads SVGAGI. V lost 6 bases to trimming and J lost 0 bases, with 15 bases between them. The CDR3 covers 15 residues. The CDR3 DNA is TGTGCCAGCAGGGACGGCGCCTCGAGCTCCTACGAGCAGTACTTC. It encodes CASRDGASSSYEQYF.

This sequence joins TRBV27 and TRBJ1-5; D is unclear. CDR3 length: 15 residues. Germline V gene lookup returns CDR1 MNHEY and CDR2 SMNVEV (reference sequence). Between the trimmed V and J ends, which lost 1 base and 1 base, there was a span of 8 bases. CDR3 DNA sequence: TGTGCCAGCAGTTTATTGGGAGAAAGCAATCAGCCCCAGCATTTT. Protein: CASSLLGESNQPQHF.

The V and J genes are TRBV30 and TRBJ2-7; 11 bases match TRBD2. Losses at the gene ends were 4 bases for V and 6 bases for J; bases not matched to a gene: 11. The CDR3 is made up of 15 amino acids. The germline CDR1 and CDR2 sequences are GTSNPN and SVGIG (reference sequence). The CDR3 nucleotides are TGTGCCTGGAACCCCCTACTAGCGGGAGTAACCGAGCAGTACTTC. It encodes CAWNPLLAGVTEQYF. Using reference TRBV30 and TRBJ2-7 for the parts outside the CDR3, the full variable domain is SQTIHQWPATLVQPVGSPLSLECTVEGTSNPNLYWYRQAAGRGLQLLFYSVGIGQISSEVPQNLSASRPQDRQFILSSKKLLLSDSGFYLCAWNPLLAGVTEQYFGPGTRLTVT.

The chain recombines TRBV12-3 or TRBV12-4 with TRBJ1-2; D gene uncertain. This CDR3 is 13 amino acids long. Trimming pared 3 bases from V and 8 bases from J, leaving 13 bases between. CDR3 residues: CASSFRARGGYTF. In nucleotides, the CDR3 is TGTGCCAGCAGTTTCCGGGCCCGCGGCGGCTACACCTTC.